This T cell receptor beta chain was captured by sequencing in a study of beta chain features in type 1 diabetes. Points from the study as a whole: Equally in patients and controls, shorter templates might have been favored by PCR. Compared to healthy donors, patients appeared to have naive, central memory and Treg TCRB repertoires that were more alike. When Type 1 diabetes patients were examined, their TCRB CDR3s proved moderately but significantly shorter in all four CD4+ subsets.

Sorting produced populations that all topped 95% purity. Expressed TCRB transcripts were sequenced, since all the RNA that had been isolated was reverse transcribed. Profiled with immunoSEQ multiplex PCR; TCRdb holds only in-frame clones, not every one. Seen here are 350,000 to 400,000 clones, about 15% observed once, and the top ten hold under 0.02%. In the case of this clone: Its antigen is unknown.

This TCR was recovered from a woman younger than 35 in good health. Material for sequencing was naive CD4+ T cells from blood.

CDR3 DNA sequence: TGTGCCAGCAGCCCTCTACAGTATGAGCAGTTCTTC. Its translation: CASSPLQYEQFF. The rearrangement uses TRBV9 and TRBJ2-1; D remains ambiguous. CDR1 and CDR2 (germline): SGDLS, YYNGEE. The CDR3 is 12 residues long. Trimming pared 4 bases from V and 8 bases from J, leaving 10 bases between.